The 28 T cell receptor beta chains reported below all come from one sample, sequenced in a study of OX40 agonist ivuxolimab in advanced cancers. This table comes from immunoSEQ multiplex PCR, and its TCRdb copy is limited to in-frame clones, with some not included. The data contain roughly 58,000 clones, 77% of them singletons. The sample consisted of CD4+ or CD8+ T cells sorted from blood, taken in a trial of the OX40 agonist ivuxolimab. Every receptor here comes from an adult with an advanced solid tumor such as melanoma, head and neck, liver or kidney cancer.

J is TRBJ1-1 and V is TRBV27; no definite D call. CDR3 length: 17 residues. Trimming took off 2 bases at V and 4 bases at J, with 20 bases between the two ends. Germline V gives CDR1 MNHEY, CDR2 SMNVEV (reference sequence). CDR3 protein: CASSLGNWSPKATEAFF. The DNA of the CDR3 is TGTGCCAGCAGTTTAGGGAATTGGAGCCCTAAGGCCACTGAAGCTTTCTTT.

The CDR3 loop is CASSLARSQTTEAFF. As DNA, the CDR3 is TGTGCCAGCAGCTTAGCGCGGAGTCAGACCACTGAAGCTTTCTTT. V gene TRBV7-2 combines with J gene TRBJ1-1; D gene uncertain. The V end lost 0 bases, the J end lost 4 bases, and 12 bases lay between the germline ends. The CDR3 consists of 15 residues. Germline CDR1 and CDR2: SGHTA and FQGNSA.

The chain has TRBV9 and TRBJ2-3, with D possibly TRBD1 on 6 matching bases. The CDR3 is 16 amino acids. Deletions cut 0 bases from V and 2 bases from J, with 13 bases between. The germline V gene has CDR1 SGDLS and CDR2 YYNGEE. The CDR3 region has the DNA TGTGCCAGCAGCGTAGGGCGCAGGGGTGTCACAGATACGCAGTATTTT. Translating it yields CASSVGRRGVTDTQYF.

The gene calls are TRBV7-7 and TRBJ2-1, with TRBD2 matching 11 bases. Germline V lookup: CDR1 SSHAT, CDR2 FNYEAQ (reference sequence). V was clipped by 5 bases and J by 9 bases; unmatched bases: 9. This CDR3 region has 15 residues. CDR3: CASSHGTSGIGEQFF. The CDR3, as DNA: TGTGCCAGCAGCCATGGGACTAGCGGTATCGGTGAGCAGTTCTTC.

V usage is TRBV2 and J usage is TRBJ1-5; no clear D. Germline V gives CDR1 SNHLY, CDR2 FYNNEI. Trimming stripped 2 bases from V and 0 bases from J, with 5 bases between. CDR3 length: 14 residues. The DNA of the CDR3 is TGTGCCAGCAGTGAATTAAATAGCAATCAGCCCCAGCATTTT. The encoded protein is CASSELNSNQPQHF.

V is TRBV10-1 and J is TRBJ2-3; D gene ambiguous. The CDR3 has 14 residues. V lost 0 bases to trimming and J lost 1 base, with 5 bases between them. CDR1 WNHNN and CDR2 SYGVQD come from the germline V gene (reference sequence). The CDR3 coding sequence is TGCGCCAGCAGTGAGTCGACGGGCACAGATACGCAGTATTTT. It encodes CASSESTGTDTQYF.

The chain joins TRBV9 to TRBJ2-7, with 11 bases lining up with TRBD2. V was pared by 0 bases and J by 7 bases, with 6 bases of the junction left unmatched. Germline lookup yields CDR1 SGDLS and CDR2 YYNGEE. CDR3 length: 15 amino acids. Written as DNA, the CDR3 is TGTGCCAGCAGCGTAGGAACTAGCGGGGGACGTGAGCAGTACTTC. As protein: CASSVGTSGGREQYF.

This clone was seen only a few times. V usage is TRBV6-4 and J usage is TRBJ1-2; a weak D match, TRBD1 (5 bases). The CDR3 contains 15 residues. V lost 2 bases, J lost 3 bases, and 13 bases lay in between. Germline CDR1 MRHNA, CDR2 SNTAGT. Here the CDR3 DNA reads TGTGCCAGCAGTGACCCTAAGGGGTGGGACTATGGCTACACCTTC. Translating it yields CASSDPKGWDYGYTF.

The rearrangement uses TRBV28 and TRBJ2-7; 7 bases line up with TRBD1. V dropped 4 bases and J dropped 4; count of bases not matched to a gene: 7. In germline, CDR1 is MDHEN, CDR2 SYDVKM. The CDR3 sequence is 14 residues long. Here the CDR3 reads CASSSGTVLYEQYF. The CDR3 DNA is TGTGCCAGCAGTTCCGGGACAGTACTATACGAGCAGTACTTC.

This chain connects TRBV30 to TRBJ1-1; 7 bases line up with TRBD1. This CDR3 spans 15 amino acids. The V gene end was trimmed by 3 bases and the J gene end by 0 bases; junction bases not matched to a gene: 7. The germline CDR1 and CDR2 sequences are GTSNPN and SVGIG (reference sequence). This chain's CDR3 is CAWRMKGQMNTEAFF. The CDR3 nucleotides read TGTGCCTGGAGGATGAAGGGACAGATGAACACTGAAGCTTTCTTT. Supplemented by reference TRBV30 and TRBJ1-1, the full variable domain reads SQTIHQWPATLVQPVGSPLSLECTVEGTSNPNLYWYRQAAGRGLQLLFYSVGIGQISSEVPQNLSASRPQDRQFILSSKKLLLSDSGFYLCAWRMKGQMNTEAFFGQGTRLTVV.

This clone was seen just once. The chain uses TRBV6-5 and TRBJ1-2; D is unresolved. V was pared by 4 bases and J by 4 bases, with 10 bases between. Germline V gene sequence: CDR1 MNHEY, CDR2 SVGAGI. The CDR3 is 13 amino acids. The CDR3 coding sequence is TGTGCCAGCAGTTCCGGGGTTCTCTATGGCTACACCTTC. Encoded protein: CASSSGVLYGYTF.

The rearrangement links TRBV19 to TRBJ1-2; D might be TRBD1 (5 bases). The CDR3 loop spans 15 amino acids. Trimming left V 3 bases short and J 2 bases short, with 13 bases between. The V gene's germline CDR1 is LNHDA and CDR2 SQIVND (reference sequence). This chain's CDR3 is CASSIGAGPNYGYTF. CDR3 in DNA: TGTGCCAGTAGTATCGGGGCAGGACCCAACTATGGCTACACCTTC.

This clone was recorded once. The J gene is TRBJ2-2, the V gene TRBV19; 7 nucleotides agree with TRBD2. The length of the CDR3 is 16 residues. CDR1 LNHDA and CDR2 SQIVND come from the germline V gene (reference sequence). The V and J ends lost 5 bases and 0 bases, in that order; junction bases with no gene match: 6. The CDR3 here is CASSAKAGSNTGELFF. CDR3 sequence (DNA): TGTGCCAGTAGTGCTAAAGCGGGGTCGAACACCGGGGAGCTGTTTTTT.

This clone has more than one count but fewer than ten. V and J are TRBV7-9 and TRBJ2-3; 8 bases agree with TRBD1. Germline V gene lookup returns CDR1 SEHNR and CDR2 FQNEAQ (reference sequence). The CDR3 sequence is 16 residues long. V lost 1 base and J lost 5; bases outside the gene matches: 8. CDR3 loop: CASSLGSGRGLDTQYF. CDR3 in DNA: TGTGCCAGCAGCTTAGGGTCGGGCAGGGGGCTAGATACGCAGTATTTT.

The rearrangement links TRBV6-6 to TRBJ1-4; 7 bases align to TRBD1. This CDR3 is 14 amino acids long. In germline, CDR1 is MNHNY, CDR2 SVGAGI (reference sequence). After removal of 6 bases from V and 7 bases from J, the junction contained 8 bases not matched to a gene. CDR3 loop: CASRPRGRVEKLFF. The CDR3 nucleotides are TGTGCCAGCAGACCTAGGGGGCGGGTTGAAAAACTGTTTTTT.

The V call is TRBV18, the J call TRBJ1-2; perhaps TRBD1 as D (5 bases). In germline, CDR1 is KGHSH, CDR2 LQKENI. This CDR3 contains 14 residues. With 3 bases removed from V and 1 base from J, the gap between germline ends came to 9 bases. CDR3 sequence reads: CASSPLGLNYGYTF. The DNA of the CDR3 is TGTGCCAGCTCACCGCTGGGACTTAACTATGGCTACACCTTC.

The chain is built from TRBV7-9 and TRBJ1-4; D uncertain. The germline V gene has CDR1 SEHNR and CDR2 FQNEAQ (reference sequence). The CDR3 sequence is 15 residues long. V lost 1 base and J 3 bases, leaving 9 bases between the germline ends. DNA for the CDR3: TGTGCCAGCAGCTTAGGGATGGCCTCTAATGAAAAACTGTTTTTT. Its translation: CASSLGMASNEKLFF. The complete variable domain, with remaining parts taken from reference TRBV7-9 and TRBJ1-4, reads DTGVSQNPRHKITKRGQNVTFRCDPISEHNRLYWYRQTLGQGPEFLTYFQNEAQLEKSRLLSDRFSAERPKGSFSTLEIQRTEQGDSAMYLCASSLGMASNEKLFFGSGTQLSVL.

The chain combines TRBV11-2 with TRBJ1-1; no reliable D call. This CDR3 is 14 amino acids long. V was clipped by 1 base and J by 4 bases, with 10 bases between them. The germline V gene has CDR1 SGHAT and CDR2 FQNNGV. This chain's CDR3 is CASSLAEGSTEAFF. CDR3 in DNA: TGTGCCAGCAGCTTAGCAGAAGGGAGCACTGAAGCTTTCTTT.

The rearrangement links TRBV10-3 to TRBJ1-4; D uncertain. The CDR3 is 11 amino acids. The germline gives CDR1 ENHRY, CDR2 SYGVKD. Trimming pared 8 bases from V and 6 bases from J, leaving 7 bases between. The CDR3 DNA follows: TGTGCCATCGGGCGAGATGAAAAACTGTTTTTT. This translates into CAIGRDEKLFF.

A single count supports this clone. This chain joins TRBV27 and TRBJ2-2, with D tentatively TRBD2 (7 bases). Germline loops: CDR1 MNHEY, CDR2 SMNVEV (reference sequence). With 5 bases removed from V and 1 base from J, the gap between germline ends came to 17 bases. CDR3 length: 17 amino acids. The CDR3 region has the DNA TGTGCCAGCAGTCCCTCTCGGGGGGCAGGGAACACCGGGGAGCTGTTTTTT. Residues: CASSPSRGAGNTGELFF.

This chain uses TRBV4-3 with TRBJ1-6; D uncertain. This CDR3 is built from 13 residues. Germline CDR1 reads LGHNA; CDR2 reads YSLEER. V was clipped by 0 bases and J by 7 bases, with 4 bases between them. CDR3 residues: CASSQDVNSPLHF. CDR3 DNA sequence: TGCGCCAGCAGCCAAGATGTAAATTCACCCCTCCACTTT.

The chain is built from TRBV19 and TRBJ1-2; 8 bases line up with TRBD1. The J segment lost 9 bases and the V segment lost 3 bases, leaving 6 bases of the junction unmatched. The CDR3 is 13 amino acids. Germline CDR1 LNHDA, CDR2 SQIVND (reference sequence). CDR3 nucleotide sequence: TGTGCCAGTAGTATCAGGCAGGGGGCGAGCTACACCTTC. This gives the protein CASSIRQGASYTF.

The chain combines TRBV7-2 with TRBJ2-2; D is uncertain. V gave up 5 bases and J gave up 4 bases, with 5 bases separating them. Germline V gives CDR1 SGHTA, CDR2 FQGNSA. The length of the CDR3 is 12 residues. The CDR3 here is CASSLFTGELFF. The CDR3, as DNA: TGTGCCAGCAGCCTATTCACCGGGGAGCTGTTTTTT.

The chain recombines TRBV18 with TRBJ1-2; a possible D gene is TRBD1 (6 bases). The CDR3 is 16 amino acids. Trimming removed 4 bases at V and 8 bases at J, with 23 bases between. Germline CDR1 and CDR2: KGHSH and LQKENI. The CDR3 DNA reads TGTGCCAGCTCACGGCAACCCGGGACAAGGGCAGAGGGCTACACCTTC. Amino acids: CASSRQPGTRAEGYTF.

The V call is TRBV10-3, the J call TRBJ2-5, with unresolved D. This CDR3 is built from 13 residues. Germline assignment: CDR1 ENHRY and CDR2 SYGVKD. V lost 4 bases to trimming and J lost 3 bases, with 9 bases between them. CDR3 protein: CAISAKSEETQYF. In DNA, the CDR3 is TGTGCCATCAGTGCCAAGTCAGAAGAGACCCAGTACTTC.

The chain uses TRBV6-5 and TRBJ2-5; 8 nucleotides match TRBD2. V dropped 4 bases and J dropped 1; count of bases not matched to a gene: 8. The CDR3 is made up of 16 amino acids. Germline CDR1 is MNHEY and CDR2 is SVGAGI. The CDR3: CASSSGGSGVQETQYF. DNA of the CDR3: TGTGCCAGCAGTTCCGGTGGTAGCGGGGTCCAAGAGACCCAGTACTTC.

The gene calls are TRBV6-5 and TRBJ1-5; 9 bases map to TRBD1. Per the germline V gene, CDR1 is MNHEY and CDR2 is SVGAGI. The CDR3 covers 15 residues. With 3 bases clipped from V and 1 base from J, the junction kept 1 base outside the gene matches. Here the CDR3 DNA reads TGTGCCAGCAGTTATGGGACAGGGAGCAATCAGCCCCAGCATTTT. Protein sequence: CASSYGTGSNQPQHF.

J is TRBJ2-7 and V is TRBV19; D is unclear. Trimming cost V 0 bases and J 3 bases, with 18 bases left between them. The CDR3 covers 17 residues. CDR1 is LNHDA and CDR2 is SQIVND in the germline V gene (reference sequence). The CDR3 here is CASSIEKGANLFYEQYF. The CDR3 coding sequence is TGTGCCAGTAGTATAGAAAAGGGTGCCAACCTTTTCTACGAGCAGTACTTC.